This T cell receptor beta chain originates from a study of cytomegalovirus exposure and HLA in healthy donors. Germline-derived CDR1 and CDR2 are GTSNPN and SVGIG (reference sequence). Deletions cut 3 bases from V and 9 bases from J, with 17 bases between. The CDR3 has 13 amino acids. As to this clone: No antigen is known for it.

The study's findings and limits: Rare sequences made up most TCRs, while some public TCRs were found in many donors.

PCR was performed using 60 Vbeta and 13 Jbeta primers. This table comes from immunoSEQ multiplex PCR, and its TCRdb copy is limited to in-frame clones, with some not included. The sample carries some 150,000 clones, roughly 79% recorded once. The sequence derives from a young woman in good health and CMV-seropositive. The V gene is TRBV30, the J gene TRBJ1-1; possibly TRBD1 for D (5 bases). Material: PBMCs. CDR3: CAWRLNGATKAFF. CDR3 in DNA: TGTGCCTGGAGGCTGAATGGGGCGACCAAAGCTTTCTTT.